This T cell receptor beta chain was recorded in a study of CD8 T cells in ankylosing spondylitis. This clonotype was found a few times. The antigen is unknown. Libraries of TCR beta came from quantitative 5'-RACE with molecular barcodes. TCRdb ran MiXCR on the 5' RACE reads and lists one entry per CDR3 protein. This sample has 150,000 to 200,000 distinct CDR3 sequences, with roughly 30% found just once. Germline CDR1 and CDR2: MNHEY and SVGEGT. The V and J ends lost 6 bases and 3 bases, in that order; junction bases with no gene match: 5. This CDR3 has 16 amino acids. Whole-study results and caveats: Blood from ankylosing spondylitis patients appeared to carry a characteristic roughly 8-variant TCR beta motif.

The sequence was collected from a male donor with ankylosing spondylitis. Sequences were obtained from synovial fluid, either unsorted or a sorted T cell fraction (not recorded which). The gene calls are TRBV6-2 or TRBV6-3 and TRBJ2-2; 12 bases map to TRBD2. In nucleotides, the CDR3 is TGTGCCAGCAGACGGCGACTAGCGGGAGACACCGGGGAGCTGTTTTTT. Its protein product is CASRRRLAGDTGELFF.